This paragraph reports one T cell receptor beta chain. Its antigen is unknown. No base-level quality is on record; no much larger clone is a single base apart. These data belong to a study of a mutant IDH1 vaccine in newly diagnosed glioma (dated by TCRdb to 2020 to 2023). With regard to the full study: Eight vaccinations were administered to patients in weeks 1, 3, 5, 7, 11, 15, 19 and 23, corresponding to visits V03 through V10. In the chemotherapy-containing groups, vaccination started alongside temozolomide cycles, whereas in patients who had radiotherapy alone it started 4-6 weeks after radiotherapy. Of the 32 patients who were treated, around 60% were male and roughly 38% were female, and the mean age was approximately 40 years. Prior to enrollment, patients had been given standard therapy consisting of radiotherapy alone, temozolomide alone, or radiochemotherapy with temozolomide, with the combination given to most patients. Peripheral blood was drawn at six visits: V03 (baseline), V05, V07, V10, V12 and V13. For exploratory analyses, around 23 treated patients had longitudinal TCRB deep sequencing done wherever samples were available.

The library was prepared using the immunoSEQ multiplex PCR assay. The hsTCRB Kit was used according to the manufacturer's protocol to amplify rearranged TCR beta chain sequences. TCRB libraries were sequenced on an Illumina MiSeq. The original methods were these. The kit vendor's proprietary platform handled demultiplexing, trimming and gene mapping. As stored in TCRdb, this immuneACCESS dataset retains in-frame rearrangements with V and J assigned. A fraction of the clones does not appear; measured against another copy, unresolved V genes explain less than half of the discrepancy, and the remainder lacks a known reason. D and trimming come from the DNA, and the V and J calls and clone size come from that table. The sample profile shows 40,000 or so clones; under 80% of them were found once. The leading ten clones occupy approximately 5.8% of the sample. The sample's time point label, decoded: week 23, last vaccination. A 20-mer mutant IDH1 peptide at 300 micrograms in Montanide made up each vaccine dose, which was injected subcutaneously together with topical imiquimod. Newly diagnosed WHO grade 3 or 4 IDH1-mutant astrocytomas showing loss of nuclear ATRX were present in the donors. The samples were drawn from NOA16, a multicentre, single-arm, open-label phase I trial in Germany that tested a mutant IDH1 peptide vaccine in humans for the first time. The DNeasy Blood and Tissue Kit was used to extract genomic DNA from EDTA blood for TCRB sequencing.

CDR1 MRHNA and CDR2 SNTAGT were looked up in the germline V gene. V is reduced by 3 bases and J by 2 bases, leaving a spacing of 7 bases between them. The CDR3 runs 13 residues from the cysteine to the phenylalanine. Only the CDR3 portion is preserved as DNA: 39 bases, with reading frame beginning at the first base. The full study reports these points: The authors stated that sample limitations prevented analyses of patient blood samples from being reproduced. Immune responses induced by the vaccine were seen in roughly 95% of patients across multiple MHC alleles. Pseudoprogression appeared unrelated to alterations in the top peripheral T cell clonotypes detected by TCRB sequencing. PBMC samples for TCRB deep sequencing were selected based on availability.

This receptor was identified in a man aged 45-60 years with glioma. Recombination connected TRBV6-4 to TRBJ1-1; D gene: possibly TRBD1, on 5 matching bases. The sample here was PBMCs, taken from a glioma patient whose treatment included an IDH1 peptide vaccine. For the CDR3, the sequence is CASSETVNTEAFF. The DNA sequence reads TGTGCCAGCAGTGAGACAGTAAACACTGAAGCTTTCTTT.